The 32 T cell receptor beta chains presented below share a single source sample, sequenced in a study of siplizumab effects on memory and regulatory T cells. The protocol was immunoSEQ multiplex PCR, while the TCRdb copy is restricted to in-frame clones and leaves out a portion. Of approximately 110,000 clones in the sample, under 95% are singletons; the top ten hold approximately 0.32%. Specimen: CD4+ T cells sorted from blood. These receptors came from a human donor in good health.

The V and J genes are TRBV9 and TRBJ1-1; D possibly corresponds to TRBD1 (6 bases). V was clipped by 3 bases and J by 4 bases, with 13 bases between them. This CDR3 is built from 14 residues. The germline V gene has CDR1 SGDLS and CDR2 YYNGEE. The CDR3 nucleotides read TGTGCCAGCAGCGCAGGGGTACCGGGCACTGAAGCTTTCTTT. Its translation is CASSAGVPGTEAFF.

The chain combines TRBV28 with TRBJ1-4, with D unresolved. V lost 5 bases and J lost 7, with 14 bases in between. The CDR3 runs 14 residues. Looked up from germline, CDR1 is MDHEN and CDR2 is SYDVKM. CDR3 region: CASSQPTSVEKLFF. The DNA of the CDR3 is TGTGCCAGCAGTCAACCCACGAGCGTTGAAAAACTGTTTTTT.

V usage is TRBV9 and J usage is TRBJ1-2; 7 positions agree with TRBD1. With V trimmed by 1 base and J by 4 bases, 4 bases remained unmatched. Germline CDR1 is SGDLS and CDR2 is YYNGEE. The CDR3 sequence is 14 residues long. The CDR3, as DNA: TGTGCCAGCAGCGTAAACAGGGGCGGCTATGGCTACACCTTC. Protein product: CASSVNRGGYGYTF. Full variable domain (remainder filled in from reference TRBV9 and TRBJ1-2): DSGVTQTPKHLITATGQRVTLRCSPRSGDLSVYWYQQSLDQGLQFLIQYYNGEERAKGNILERFSAQQFPDLHSELNLSSLELGDSALYFCASSVNRGGYGYTFGSGTRLTVV.

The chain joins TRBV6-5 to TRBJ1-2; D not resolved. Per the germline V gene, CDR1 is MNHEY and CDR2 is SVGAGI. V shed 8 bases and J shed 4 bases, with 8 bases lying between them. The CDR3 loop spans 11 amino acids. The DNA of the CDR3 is TGTGCCAGCGGCAGAACCTATGGCTACACCTTC. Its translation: CASGRTYGYTF.

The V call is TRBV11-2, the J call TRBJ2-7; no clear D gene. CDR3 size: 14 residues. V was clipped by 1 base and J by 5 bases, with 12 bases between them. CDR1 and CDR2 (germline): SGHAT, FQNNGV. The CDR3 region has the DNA TGTGCCAGCAGCTTAGGGGCATCCTGGGACGAGCAGTACTTC. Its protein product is CASSLGASWDEQYF.

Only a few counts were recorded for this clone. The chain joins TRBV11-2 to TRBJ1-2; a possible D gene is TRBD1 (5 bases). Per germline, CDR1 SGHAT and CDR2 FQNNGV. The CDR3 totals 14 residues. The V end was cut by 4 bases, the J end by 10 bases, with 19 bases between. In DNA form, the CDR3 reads TGTGCCAGCAGCTCGCTCAGGGACCTCGTACACTACACCTTC. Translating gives CASSSLRDLVHYTF.

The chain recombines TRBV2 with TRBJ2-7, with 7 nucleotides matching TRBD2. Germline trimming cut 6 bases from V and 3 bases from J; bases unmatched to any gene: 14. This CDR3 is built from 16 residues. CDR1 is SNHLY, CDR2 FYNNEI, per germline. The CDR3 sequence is CASSLAEGLLGYEQYF. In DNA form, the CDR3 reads TGTGCCAGCAGCCTAGCGGAGGGGTTATTGGGCTACGAGCAGTACTTC.

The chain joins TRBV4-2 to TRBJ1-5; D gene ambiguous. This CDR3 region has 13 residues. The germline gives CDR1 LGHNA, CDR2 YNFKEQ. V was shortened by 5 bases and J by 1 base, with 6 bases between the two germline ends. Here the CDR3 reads CASSKESNQPQHF. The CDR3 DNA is TGTGCCAGCAGCAAGGAGAGCAATCAGCCCCAGCATTTT.

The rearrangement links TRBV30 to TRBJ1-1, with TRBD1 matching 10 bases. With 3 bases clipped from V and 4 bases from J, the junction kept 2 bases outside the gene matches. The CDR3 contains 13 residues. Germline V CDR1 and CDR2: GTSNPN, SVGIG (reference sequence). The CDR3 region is CAWRRTGGTEAFF. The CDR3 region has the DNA TGTGCCTGGAGGAGGACAGGGGGCACTGAAGCTTTCTTT.

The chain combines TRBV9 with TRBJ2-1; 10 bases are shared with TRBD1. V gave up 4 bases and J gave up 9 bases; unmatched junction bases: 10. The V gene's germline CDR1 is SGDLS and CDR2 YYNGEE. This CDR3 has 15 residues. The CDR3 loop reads CASSLGQGGTFEQFF. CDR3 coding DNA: TGTGCCAGCAGCCTCGGACAGGGGGGTACCTTTGAGCAGTTCTTC.

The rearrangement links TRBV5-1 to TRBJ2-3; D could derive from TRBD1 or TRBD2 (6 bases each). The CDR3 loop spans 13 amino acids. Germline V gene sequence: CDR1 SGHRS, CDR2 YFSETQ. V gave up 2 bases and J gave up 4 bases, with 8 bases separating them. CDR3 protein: CASSFGGADTQYF. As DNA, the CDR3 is TGCGCCAGCAGCTTCGGGGGCGCAGATACGCAGTATTTT.

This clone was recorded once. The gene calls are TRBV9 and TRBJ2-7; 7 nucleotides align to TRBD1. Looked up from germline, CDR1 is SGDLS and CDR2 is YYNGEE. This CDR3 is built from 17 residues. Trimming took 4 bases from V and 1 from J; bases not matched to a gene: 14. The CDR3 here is CASSLRGGDSISYEQYF. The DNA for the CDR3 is TGTGCCAGCAGCCTACGAGGTGGGGACAGCATATCCTACGAGCAGTACTTC.

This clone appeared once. In DNA, the CDR3 is TGTGCCAGCAGAGCTTTTGGGGCCTACGAGCAGTACTTC. Encoded protein: CASRAFGAYEQYF. The chain recombines TRBV6-1 with TRBJ2-7; no reliable D call. The CDR3 covers 13 residues. Germline V gives CDR1 MNHNS, CDR2 SASEGT. The V and J ends lost 6 bases and 2 bases respectively, with 11 bases between them.

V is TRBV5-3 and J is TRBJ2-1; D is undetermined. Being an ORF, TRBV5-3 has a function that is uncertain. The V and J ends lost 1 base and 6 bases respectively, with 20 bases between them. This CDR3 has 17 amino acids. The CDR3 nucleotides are TGTGCCAGAAGCTTGACGGACCGTAATGGTATGCCCAATGAGCAGTTCTTC. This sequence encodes CARSLTDRNGMPNEQFF.

CDR3 in amino acids: CASSEGTVEKLFF. DNA for the CDR3: TGTGCCAGCAGTGAAGGGACAGTCGAAAAACTGTTTTTT. V gene TRBV25-1 combines with J gene TRBJ1-4; TRBD1 matches at 7 bases. After removal of 2 bases from V and 8 bases from J, the junction contained 2 bases not matched to a gene. CDR3 length: 13 amino acids. The germline gives CDR1 MGHDK, CDR2 SYGVNS. Combining the CDR3 with reference TRBV25-1 and TRBJ1-4 gives the whole variable domain EADIYQTPRYLVIGTGKKITLECSQTMGHDKMYWYQQDPGMELHLIHYSYGVNSTEKGDLSSESTVSRIRTEHFPLTLESARPSHTSQYLCASSEGTVEKLFFGSGTQLSVL.

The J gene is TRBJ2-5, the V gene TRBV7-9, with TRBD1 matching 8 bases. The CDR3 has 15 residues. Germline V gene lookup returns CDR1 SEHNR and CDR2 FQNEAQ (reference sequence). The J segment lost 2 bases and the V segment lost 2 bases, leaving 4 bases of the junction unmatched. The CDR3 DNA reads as TGTGCCAGCAGCTTACACGGGACAGGACAAGAGACCCAGTACTTC. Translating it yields CASSLHGTGQETQYF.

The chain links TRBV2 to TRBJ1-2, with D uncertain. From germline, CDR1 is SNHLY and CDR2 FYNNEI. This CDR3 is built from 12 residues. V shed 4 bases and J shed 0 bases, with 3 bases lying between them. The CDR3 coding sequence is TGTGCCAGCAGTGCAGCTAACTATGGCTACACCTTC. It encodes CASSAANYGYTF. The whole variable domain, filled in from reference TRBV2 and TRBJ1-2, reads EPEVTQTPSHQVTQMGQEVILRCVPISNHLYFYWYRQILGQKVEFLVSFYNNEISEKSEIFDDQFSVERPDGSNFTLKIRSTKLEDSAMYFCASSAANYGYTFGSGTRLTVV.

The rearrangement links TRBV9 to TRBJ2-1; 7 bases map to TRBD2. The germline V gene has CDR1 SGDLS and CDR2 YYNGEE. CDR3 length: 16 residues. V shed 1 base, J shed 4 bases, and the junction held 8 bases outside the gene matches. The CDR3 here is CASSVNLRTRYNEQFF. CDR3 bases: TGTGCCAGCAGCGTAAACCTTCGGACTAGATACAATGAGCAGTTCTTC.

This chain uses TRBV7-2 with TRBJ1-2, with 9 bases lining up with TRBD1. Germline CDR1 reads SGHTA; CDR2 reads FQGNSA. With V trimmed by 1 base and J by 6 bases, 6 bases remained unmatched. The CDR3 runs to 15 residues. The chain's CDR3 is CASSLDRTGANGYTF. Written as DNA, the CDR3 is TGTGCCAGCAGCTTAGACCGGACAGGGGCAAATGGCTACACCTTC.

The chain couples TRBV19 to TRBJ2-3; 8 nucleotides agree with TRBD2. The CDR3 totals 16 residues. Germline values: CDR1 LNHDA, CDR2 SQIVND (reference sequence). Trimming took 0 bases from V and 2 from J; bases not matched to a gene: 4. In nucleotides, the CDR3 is TGTGCCAGTAGTATAGAGCGAGCGGGGGACACAGATACGCAGTATTTT. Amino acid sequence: CASSIERAGDTDTQYF. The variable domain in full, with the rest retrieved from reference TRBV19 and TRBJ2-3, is DGGITQSPKYLFRKEGQNVTLSCEQNLNHDAMYWYRQDPGQGLRLIYYSQIVNDFQKGDIAEGYSVSREKKESFPLTVTSAQKNPTAFYLCASSIERAGDTDTQYFGPGTRLTVL.

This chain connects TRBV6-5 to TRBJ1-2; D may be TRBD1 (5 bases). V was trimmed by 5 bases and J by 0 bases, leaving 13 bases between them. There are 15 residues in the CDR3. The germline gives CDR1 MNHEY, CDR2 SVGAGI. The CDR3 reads CASSKWDASNYGYTF. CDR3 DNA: TGTGCCAGCAGTAAATGGGACGCCTCTAACTATGGCTACACCTTC.

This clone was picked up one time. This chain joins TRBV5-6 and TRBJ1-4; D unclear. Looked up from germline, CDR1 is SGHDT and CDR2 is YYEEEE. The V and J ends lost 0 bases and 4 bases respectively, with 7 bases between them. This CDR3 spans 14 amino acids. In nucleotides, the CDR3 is TGTGCCAGCAGCTTGGGGCGCGGTAATGAAAAACTGTTTTTT. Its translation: CASSLGRGNEKLFF.

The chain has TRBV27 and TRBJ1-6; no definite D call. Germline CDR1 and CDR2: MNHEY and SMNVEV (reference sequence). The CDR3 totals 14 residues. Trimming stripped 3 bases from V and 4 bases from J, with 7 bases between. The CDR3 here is CASSFQVYNSPLHF. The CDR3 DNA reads TGTGCCAGCAGTTTTCAAGTATATAATTCACCCCTCCACTTT.

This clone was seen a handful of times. CDR3 coding DNA: TGTGCCAGCAGTGGGTTCGGGGGGAGCACTGAAGCTTTCTTT. It is translated as CASSGFGGSTEAFF. The chain links TRBV6-1 to TRBJ1-1, with D perhaps TRBD1 (5 bases). The length of the CDR3 is 14 residues. The germline V and J ends were trimmed by 4 bases and 4 bases, with 13 bases remaining between them. CDR1 and CDR2 (germline): MNHNS, SASEGT.

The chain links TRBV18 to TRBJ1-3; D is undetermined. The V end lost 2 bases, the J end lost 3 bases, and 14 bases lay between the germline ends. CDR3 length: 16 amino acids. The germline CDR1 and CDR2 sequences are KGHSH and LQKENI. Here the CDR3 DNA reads TGTGCCAGCTCACCAGAGGGAGGAGGAGTTGGAAACACCATATATTTT. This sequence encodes CASSPEGGGVGNTIYF. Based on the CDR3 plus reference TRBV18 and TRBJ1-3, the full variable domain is NAGVMQNPRHLVRRRGQEARLRCSPMKGHSHVYWYRQLPEEGLKFMVYLQKENIIDESGMPKERFSAEFPKEGPSILRIQQVVRGDSAAYFCASSPEGGGVGNTIYFGEGSWLTVV.

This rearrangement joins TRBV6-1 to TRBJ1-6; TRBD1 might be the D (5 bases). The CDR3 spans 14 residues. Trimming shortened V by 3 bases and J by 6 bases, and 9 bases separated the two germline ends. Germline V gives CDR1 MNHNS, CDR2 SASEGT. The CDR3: CASSEWQGNSPLHF. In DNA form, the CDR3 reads TGTGCCAGCAGTGAGTGGCAGGGTAATTCACCCCTCCACTTT.

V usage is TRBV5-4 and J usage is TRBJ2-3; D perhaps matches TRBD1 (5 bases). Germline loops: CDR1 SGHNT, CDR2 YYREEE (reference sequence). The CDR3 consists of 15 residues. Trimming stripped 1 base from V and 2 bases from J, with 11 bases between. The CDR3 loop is CASSLQGRNTDTQYF. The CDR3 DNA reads TGTGCCAGCAGCTTGCAGGGTCGAAACACAGATACGCAGTATTTT.

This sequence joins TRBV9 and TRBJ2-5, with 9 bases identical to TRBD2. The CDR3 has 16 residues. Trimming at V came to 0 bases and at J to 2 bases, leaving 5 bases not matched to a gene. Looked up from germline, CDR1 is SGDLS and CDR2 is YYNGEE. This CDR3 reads CASSVGSGGPQETQYF. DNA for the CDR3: TGTGCCAGCAGCGTAGGTAGCGGGGGACCTCAAGAGACCCAGTACTTC.

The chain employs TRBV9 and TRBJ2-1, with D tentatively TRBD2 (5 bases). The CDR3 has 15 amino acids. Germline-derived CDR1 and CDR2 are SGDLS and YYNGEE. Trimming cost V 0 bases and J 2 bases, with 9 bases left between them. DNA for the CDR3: TGTGCCAGCAGCGTAGCGGGGTCGACCTACAATGAGCAGTTCTTC. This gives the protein CASSVAGSTYNEQFF.

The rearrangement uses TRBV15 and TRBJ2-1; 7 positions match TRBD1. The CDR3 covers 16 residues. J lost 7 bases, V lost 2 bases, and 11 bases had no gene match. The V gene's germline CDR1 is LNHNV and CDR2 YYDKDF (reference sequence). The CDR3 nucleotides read TGTGCCACCAGCAGACTTACAGGGGTCCTAACGAATGAGCAGTTCTTC. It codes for CATSRLTGVLTNEQFF.

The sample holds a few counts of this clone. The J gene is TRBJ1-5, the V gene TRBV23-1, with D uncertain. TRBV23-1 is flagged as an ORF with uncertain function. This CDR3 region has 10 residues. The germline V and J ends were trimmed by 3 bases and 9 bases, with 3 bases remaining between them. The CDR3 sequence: CASSHWPQHF. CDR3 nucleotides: TGCGCCAGCAGTCACTGGCCCCAGCATTTT.

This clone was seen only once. CDR3 sequence (DNA): TGTGCCAGCAGTCGAGAGGGGGTTGGACAGGGGACGGATAGGTCCTACGAGCAGTACTTC. Protein product: CASSREGVGQGTDRSYEQYF. The rearrangement links TRBV13 to TRBJ2-7, with TRBD1 matching over 9 bases. CDR1 PRHDT and CDR2 FYEKMQ come from the germline V gene (reference sequence). The junction had 22 bases not matched to a gene; V was cut back by 6 bases and J by 1 base. This CDR3 has 20 residues.